This TCR beta chain was profiled in a study of response to subunit inactivated influenza vaccine. In its sample, this clonotype was seen once. TCRdb reprocessed the RT-PCR reads via MiXCR and lists one record per CDR3 protein. The sample lists about 830,000 distinct CDR3 sequences, about a fifth occurring once. The clonotype comes from a man between 50 and 59 years old who received an inactivated influenza vaccine. This specimen was PBMCs from blood, taken approximately 5 days after vaccination.

CDR3 in DNA: TGTGCCAGCAGTTTATTGGGGGGGGATAACGCCAAAAACATTCAGTACTTC. It yields the protein CASSLLGGDNAKNIQYF. The gene calls are TRBV28 and TRBJ2-4; TRBD2 agrees at 7 bases. The CDR3 is made up of 17 amino acids. V gave up 1 base and J gave up 1 base; unmatched junction bases: 7. CDR1 is MDHEN and CDR2 is SYDVKM in the germline V gene.